In this sample, the clone carrying this TCR beta chain turned up many times. Its antigen is undetermined. This sample was included in a study of T cell repertoires in cytomegalovirus infection. General study findings and limits: In two of eight donors, the top clonotype was HLA-C-restricted CMV-specific.

V was clipped by 1 base and J by 4 bases, with 14 bases between them. Per germline, CDR1 SGHTA and CDR2 FQGNSA. The length of the CDR3 is 16 residues. TCRdb used MiXCR to reprocess the reads, holding one entry per CDR3 protein. The sample records some 240,000 distinct CDR3 sequences, over 15% being singletons. Input material: CD8+ T cells from PBMCs. V usage is TRBV7-2 and J usage is TRBJ2-1, with D perhaps matching TRBD2 (7 bases). This clonotype originated in a human donor in good health (CMV status not recorded). Some clones in this sample may be carry-over from other donors' samples. The CDR3 loop reads CASSLGGGGHYNEQFF. The CDR3 DNA sequence: TGTGCCAGCAGCTTAGGGGGAGGGGGACATTACAATGAGCAGTTCTTC.